This T cell receptor (beta chain) was obtained from a study of blood T cell repertoires in COVID-19. Germline CDR1 and CDR2: MNHEY and SVGAGI. CDR3 length: 14 residues. Trimming removed 0 bases from V and 4 bases from J, with 9 bases in between. Source study methods: Amplification from reference gene primers served as the basis for estimated nucleated cell counts. Here immunoSEQ multiplex PCR was the method, and the copy in TCRdb shows in-frame clones only, minus some. V, J and clone size are those of that table, while D and trimming were read from the DNA. The sample holds over 250,000 clones, 70% to 90% seen once.

V is TRBV6-5 and J is TRBJ2-5; D might be TRBD1 (5 bases). Sequenced material: peripheral blood. The receptor's source is a woman aged 70-85 years with acute or convalescent COVID-19. The CDR3 coding sequence is TGTGCCAGCAGTTACTCGGGGCTTGGAGAGACCCAGTACTTC. It yields the protein CASSYSGLGETQYF.